Below are 30 T cell receptor beta chains sequenced from a single sample in a study of cytomegalovirus exposure and HLA in healthy donors. PCR employed 60 Vbeta and 13 Jbeta primers. Assay: immunoSEQ multiplex PCR; the TCRdb copy retains only in-frame clones and omits some. The sample yields 200,000 or so clones, about 83% seen once. The sample taken for sequencing was PBMCs. The receptors here all came from a girl under 18 in good health and CMV-seronegative.

V is TRBV30 and J is TRBJ1-1; the D gene is possibly TRBD1 (6 bases). The germline V gene encodes CDR1 GTSNPN and CDR2 SVGIG (reference sequence). This CDR3 has 13 residues. The ends were cut back, 5 bases at V and 4 bases at J, with 14 bases in the middle. The DNA for the CDR3 is TGTGCCTGGGACATCAGGGGTGGCACTGAAGCTTTCTTT. It yields the protein CAWDIRGGTEAFF.

The chain employs TRBV28 and TRBJ1-6, with D possibly matching TRBD1 (5 bases). The CDR3 is 18 amino acids. CDR1 MDHEN and CDR2 SYDVKM come from the germline V gene. V was trimmed by 5 bases and J by 0 bases, leaving 17 bases between them. The CDR3 DNA follows: TGTGCCAGCAGTGGCTACCAGGGTTCTAGCTCCTATAATTCACCCCTCCACTTT. Its translation: CASSGYQGSSSYNSPLHF. Combining the CDR3 with reference TRBV28 and TRBJ1-6 gives the whole variable domain DVKVTQSSRYLVKRTGEKVFLECVQDMDHENMFWYRQDPGLGLRLIYFSYDVKMKEKGDIPEGYSVSREKKERFSLILESASTNQTSMYLCASSGYQGSSSYNSPLHFGNGTRLTVT.

This clone was found a few times. This chain connects TRBV5-4 to TRBJ2-3; D call uncertain. The V and J ends lost 4 bases and 1 base respectively, with 19 bases between them. CDR3 length: 17 residues. Germline V gives CDR1 SGHNT, CDR2 YYREEE (reference sequence). CDR3 sequence reads: CASSPLVRSPRTDTQYF. Here the CDR3 DNA reads TGTGCCAGCAGCCCCTTGGTACGGAGCCCTCGCACAGATACGCAGTATTTT.

This clone was observed a single time. J is TRBJ2-5 and V is TRBV5-4; 8 bases line up with TRBD2. The length of the CDR3 is 14 residues. Looked up from germline, CDR1 is SGHNT and CDR2 is YYREEE (reference sequence). V dropped 6 bases and J dropped 4; count of bases not matched to a gene: 8. CDR3 amino acids: CASTTLAGPETQYF. CDR3 nucleotides: TGTGCCAGCACCACCTTAGCGGGACCAGAGACCCAGTACTTC. The full variable domain, its missing parts supplied by reference TRBV5-4 and TRBJ2-5, is ETGVTQSPTHLIKTRGQQVTLRCSSQSGHNTVSWYQQALGQGPQFIFQYYREEENGRGNFPPRFSGLQFPNYSSELNVNALELDDSALYLCASTTLAGPETQYFGPGTRLLVL.

The chain employs TRBV5-1 and TRBJ2-5, with 8 bases matching TRBD2. The J call may be incorrect, as the DNA end agrees better with TRBJ2-7. The CDR3 contains 14 residues. Germline assignment: CDR1 SGHRS and CDR2 YFSETQ. DNA of the CDR3: TGCGCCAGCAGCCCCGGGGGGGCCGATTACGAGCAGTACTTC. Translated, it gives CASSPGGADYEQYF.

The chain combines TRBV2 with TRBJ1-5, with 9 bases identical to TRBD1. The V and J ends lost 9 bases and 7 bases, in that order; junction bases with no gene match: 13. This CDR3 has 15 residues. The V gene's germline CDR1 is SNHLY and CDR2 FYNNEI. The CDR3 sequence is CASRGTDRGRQPQHF. CDR3 sequence (DNA): TGTGCCAGTAGGGGCACTGACAGGGGGAGGCAGCCCCAGCATTTT.

The chain joins TRBV30 to TRBJ2-7; TRBD1 might be the D (6 bases). Germline values: CDR1 GTSNPN, CDR2 SVGIG (reference sequence). V lost 1 base, J lost 4 bases, and 8 bases lay in between. The CDR3 runs to 12 residues. CDR3 protein: CAWSGTAYEQYF. The CDR3 DNA reads as TGTGCCTGGAGTGGGACAGCTTACGAGCAGTACTTC. Full variable domain (missing parts from reference TRBV30 and TRBJ2-7): SQTIHQWPATLVQPVGSPLSLECTVEGTSNPNLYWYRQAAGRGLQLLFYSVGIGQISSEVPQNLSASRPQDRQFILSSKKLLLSDSGFYLCAWSGTAYEQYFGPGTRLTVT.

The chain joins TRBV5-6 to TRBJ1-2; D is ambiguous. CDR3 length: 15 residues. Germline loops: CDR1 SGHDT, CDR2 YYEEEE. V lost 1 base and J lost 1, with 11 bases in between. The CDR3 DNA follows: TGTGCCAGCAGCTTGTTCAGTTCAAATAACTATGGCTACACCTTC. It translates to CASSLFSSNNYGYTF.

V and J are TRBV5-1 and TRBJ2-2, with TRBD1 as a possible D gene (5 bases). Germline-derived CDR1 and CDR2 are SGHRS and YFSETQ. The CDR3 consists of 16 residues. V shed 1 base and J shed 4 bases, with 14 bases lying between them. In nucleotides, the CDR3 is TGCGCCAGCAGCTTGCCCCCTTCGACAGCCACCGGGGAGCTGTTTTTT. It specifies CASSLPPSTATGELFF.

The chain recombines TRBV11-2 with TRBJ1-4; 7 bases match TRBD1. The V segment lost 5 bases and the J segment 7 bases; nucleotides outside the gene matches: 7. CDR1 is SGHAT and CDR2 is FQNNGV in the germline V gene. This CDR3 region has 14 residues. CDR3 DNA: TGTGCCAGCAGCCGGAGACAGGGTGGTGAAAAACTGTTTTTT. Translated, it gives CASSRRQGGEKLFF.

This clone was seen a few times. The J gene is TRBJ1-3, the V gene TRBV27; possible D gene TRBD1, 5 bases. The CDR3 extends over 15 amino acids. Germline CDR1 and CDR2: MNHEY and SMNVEV (reference sequence). V was clipped by 2 bases and J by 4 bases, with 12 bases between them. The DNA of the CDR3 is TGTGCCAGCAGTTTACCTAGGACACGAGGAAACACCATATATTTT. The encoded protein is CASSLPRTRGNTIYF.

V usage is TRBV5-1 and J usage is TRBJ1-1; tentatively, D is TRBD1 (5 bases). CDR1 is SGHRS and CDR2 is YFSETQ in the germline V gene. This CDR3 has 13 amino acids. V shed 4 bases and J shed 5 bases, with 12 bases lying between them. The CDR3 region is CASSAGGVTEAFF. The CDR3, as DNA: TGCGCCAGCAGCGCCGGGGGAGTTACTGAAGCTTTCTTT.

The chain joins TRBV30 to TRBJ2-3; D might be TRBD1 (6 bases). Trimming cost V 3 bases and J 3 bases, with 19 bases left between them. In germline, CDR1 is GTSNPN, CDR2 SVGIG (reference sequence). The CDR3 runs to 16 residues. In DNA form, the CDR3 reads TGTGCCTGGAGCGTTTCGAGGGGGTCAGGGACAGATACGCAGTATTTT. Residues: CAWSVSRGSGTDTQYF.

V gene TRBV5-5 combines with J gene TRBJ2-1; D gene ambiguous. The CDR3 loop spans 12 amino acids. Trimming shortened V by 0 bases and J by 10 bases, and 8 bases separated the two germline ends. From germline, CDR1 is SGHKS and CDR2 YYEKEE (reference sequence). CDR3 sequence reads: CASSLDAREQFF. Written as DNA, the CDR3 is TGTGCCAGCAGCTTGGATGCGAGGGAGCAGTTCTTC.

This chain connects TRBV5-1 to TRBJ2-7; a weak D match, TRBD2 (6 bases). V lost 5 bases to trimming and J lost 6 bases, with 21 bases between them. CDR3 length equals 15 residues. The germline V gene has CDR1 SGHRS and CDR2 YFSETQ. CDR3 protein: CASSPEGTRLGEQYF. For the CDR3, the DNA is TGCGCCAGCAGTCCGGAGGGTACGCGTCTCGGCGAGCAGTACTTC. Together with reference TRBV5-1 and TRBJ2-7, the CDR3 gives the full variable domain: KAGVTQTPRYLIKTRGQQVTLSCSPISGHRSVSWYQQTPGQGLQFLFEYFSETQRNKGNFPGRFSGRQFSNSRSEMNVSTLELGDSALYLCASSPEGTRLGEQYFGPGTRLTVT.

This clone has only a few counts. J is TRBJ1-4 and V is TRBV13; maybe TRBD1 (6 bases). V lost 0 bases and J lost 4, with 24 bases in between. Germline V CDR1 and CDR2: PRHDT, FYEKMQ (reference sequence). This CDR3 comprises 20 residues. The CDR3 loop is CASSLGLRQGWTALNEKLFF. CDR3 sequence (DNA): TGTGCCAGCAGCTTAGGCCTTAGGCAGGGTTGGACAGCTCTTAATGAAAAACTGTTTTTT.

The chain employs TRBV7-2 and TRBJ2-2; TRBD2 matches 9 bases. This CDR3 has 16 residues. CDR1 SGHTA and CDR2 FQGNSA come from the germline V gene. Unmatched junction bases numbered 4, after V lost 1 base and J lost 4 bases. This CDR3 reads CASSLVSGGFTGELFF. In nucleotides, the CDR3 is TGTGCCAGCAGCTTAGTAAGCGGGGGGTTCACCGGGGAGCTGTTTTTT.

This clone has just a few counts. The chain couples TRBV7-9 to TRBJ1-1; tentatively, D is TRBD1 (6 bases). The CDR3 covers 17 residues. Per the germline V gene, CDR1 is SEHNR and CDR2 is FQNEAQ (reference sequence). V was clipped by 0 bases and J by 1 base, with 15 bases between them. CDR3 amino acids: CASSLAPFGQKNTEAFF. CDR3 bases: TGTGCCAGCAGCTTAGCGCCCTTCGGACAGAAGAACACTGAAGCTTTCTTT. Full variable domain (outside the CDR3, taken from reference TRBV7-9 and TRBJ1-1): DTGVSQNPRHKITKRGQNVTFRCDPISEHNRLYWYRQTLGQGPEFLTYFQNEAQLEKSRLLSDRFSAERPKGSFSTLEIQRTEQGDSAMYLCASSLAPFGQKNTEAFFGQGTRLTVV.

J is TRBJ2-3 and V is TRBV6-4; 7 bases are a match to TRBD2. Germline V gene data show CDR1 as MRHNA and CDR2 as SNTAGT. The V and J ends lost 6 bases and 1 base, in that order; junction bases with no gene match: 7. CDR3 length equals 15 residues. The CDR3 here is CASRLTSAGTDTQYF. Here the CDR3 DNA reads TGTGCCAGCAGATTAACTAGCGCGGGCACAGATACGCAGTATTTT.

The rearrangement links TRBV4-2 to TRBJ2-5; D might be TRBD2 (7 bases). V was shortened by 5 bases and J by 5 bases, with 21 bases between the two germline ends. The CDR3 has 16 amino acids. The germline V gene encodes CDR1 LGHNA and CDR2 YNFKEQ. CDR3 region: CASSFVGGGPGETQYF. The DNA of the CDR3 is TGTGCCAGCAGCTTCGTTGGGGGGGGGCCGGGTGAGACCCAGTACTTC.

The CDR3 is CSVVSGKVGYTF. As DNA, the CDR3 is TGCAGCGTTGTATCAGGGAAGGTCGGCTACACCTTC. The rearrangement uses TRBV29-1 and TRBJ1-2, with D possibly matching TRBD1 (5 bases). Germline values: CDR1 SQVTM, CDR2 ANQGSEA. The CDR3 runs to 12 residues. Deletions cut 4 bases from V and 8 bases from J, with 14 bases between.

The V gene is TRBV19, the J gene TRBJ1-6, with D maybe TRBD1 (5 bases). The CDR3 is 15 amino acids. The germline V gene encodes CDR1 LNHDA and CDR2 SQIVND (reference sequence). The germline V and J ends were trimmed by 5 bases and 5 bases, with 13 bases remaining between them. CDR3 sequence reads: CASSPRGGDNSPLHF. The DNA of the CDR3 is TGTGCCAGTAGTCCCCGAGGAGGGGATAATTCACCCCTCCACTTT.

The chain has TRBV20-1 and TRBJ2-3, with 8 nucleotides matching TRBD2. CDR3 length equals 11 residues. From germline, CDR1 is DFQATT and CDR2 SNEGSKA (reference sequence). The junction had 2 bases not matched to a gene; V was cut back by 6 bases and J by 6 bases. The CDR3 is CSAGRGDTQYF. DNA for the CDR3: TGCAGTGCCGGGAGGGGGGATACGCAGTATTTT.

The chain recombines TRBV23-1 with TRBJ1-5, with 7 bases identical to TRBD1. TRBV23-1 is placed among ORFs of uncertain function. V gave up 7 bases and J gave up 3 bases; unmatched junction bases: 9. The CDR3 length is 15 residues. Here the CDR3 DNA reads TGCGCCAGCATCAACAAAACAGGGGTCAATCAGCCCCAGCATTTT. This encodes CASINKTGVNQPQHF.

V usage is TRBV5-5 and J usage is TRBJ1-2; TRBD1 agrees at 7 bases. V gave up 6 bases and J gave up 2 bases; unmatched junction bases: 16. Germline CDR1 SGHKS, CDR2 YYEKEE (reference sequence). This CDR3 contains 17 residues. This chain's CDR3 is CASKPLDWTGRNYGYTF. The CDR3 nucleotides are TGTGCCAGCAAACCTCTTGATTGGACAGGTAGAAACTATGGCTACACCTTC.

Comment on this clone: The junction differs from germline at one of its ends, possibly a read error. The sample contains more than one DNA sequence encoding this CDR3. V is TRBV11-2 and J is TRBJ1-4; 8 bases line up with TRBD1. Germline V gives CDR1 SGHAT, CDR2 FQNNGV. The CDR3 consists of 14 residues. CDR3 DNA: TGTGCCAGCAGCGAGGACAGGGAGAGTGAAAAGCTGTTTTTT. Protein: CASSEDRESEKLFF.

The chain combines TRBV11-1 with TRBJ2-7, with 7 bases aligning to TRBD1. This CDR3 spans 14 amino acids. Germline V lookup: CDR1 SGHAT, CDR2 FQDESV (reference sequence). The V gene end was trimmed by 3 bases and the J gene end by 4 bases; junction bases not matched to a gene: 6. CDR3 protein: CASSFPGTVYEQYF. The CDR3 DNA is TGTGCCAGCAGCTTCCCCGGGACAGTTTACGAGCAGTACTTC.

The J gene is TRBJ2-3, the V gene TRBV6-1, with 9 bases that match TRBD2. Germline V gene lookup returns CDR1 MNHNS and CDR2 SASEGT. J lost 2 bases, V lost 1 base, and 1 base had no gene match. The CDR3 has 15 residues. The CDR3 loop reads CASSEVAGDTDTQYF. The CDR3 DNA follows: TGTGCCAGCAGTGAAGTAGCGGGGGACACAGATACGCAGTATTTT.

V and J are TRBV30 and TRBJ1-2, with unresolved D. CDR1 is GTSNPN and CDR2 is SVGIG in the germline V gene (reference sequence). The CDR3 sequence is 16 residues long. V was clipped by 0 bases and J by 5 bases, with 19 bases between them. DNA of the CDR3: TGTGCCTGGAGTGTTTTCCCGGAGCGGGGTCCTTATGGCTACACCTTC. As protein: CAWSVFPERGPYGYTF.

The chain links TRBV28 to TRBJ1-4; D unclear. The CDR3 covers 13 residues. Germline V gene lookup returns CDR1 MDHEN and CDR2 SYDVKM. V lost 2 bases to trimming and J lost 7 bases, with 8 bases between them. CDR3 DNA sequence: TGTGCCAGCAGTTTAACCGCGTCTGAAAAACTGTTTTTT. Protein sequence: CASSLTASEKLFF.